Detailed here is one TCR beta chain. This clonotype showed up just once. Its target antigen remains unknown. Per-nucleotide qualities are absent, and no much larger clonotype sits a single base away. PBMCs were isolated by Ficoll-Paque density gradient centrifugation. Taken from cysteine to phenylalanine, the CDR3 has 16 residues. The retained sequence is limited to the CDR3, 48 bases, with the frame set at the first base. CDR1 and CDR2, looked up from the germline V gene, are MDHEN and SYDVKM. Trimming at the junction amounts to 2 bases on V and 1 base on J, and the germline ends lie 12 bases apart. This entry belongs to a study of T-cell memory formation after mild COVID-19 (dated by TCRdb to 2020 to 2023). The study in broad terms: TCR sequence clusters from the two donors were found to be largely donor specific. Two young, previously healthy adult volunteers, one female and one male, were included in the cohort. T-cell clones expanding and contracting after mild COVID-19 in a couple of donors were tracked by longitudinal TCRalpha and TCRbeta repertoire sequencing. Results and caveats for the whole study, not just this receptor: Some responding clones were found in pre-infection memory, which suggests that pre-existing cross-reactive memory T cells took part in the SARS-CoV-2 response. SARS-CoV-2 specificity of the second-wave clones peaking on day 37 was not confirmed. Clones contracting from day 15 to 85 had balanced CD4/CD8 phenotypes, while a second wave expanding from day 15 to 37 was biased towards CD4+. Contracting CD4+ clones appeared mostly in the CM and EM memory subsets, whereas CD8+ clones were enriched in EMRA. The study included only a couple of mild cases, and larger cohorts that include severe cases with pre-infection samples were judged to be necessary.

Sequencing was carried out with an Illumina NovaSeq 6000. Using 5'RACE with constant-segment primers, TCRalpha and TCRbeta cDNA libraries were constructed, with sample barcodes and unique molecular identifiers added in the process. RNA was extracted from every sample with Trizol reagent. Amplification of the libraries took two PCR steps, and the second step added a second sample barcode plus Illumina TruSeq adapters. Libraries were sequenced on an Illumina NovaSeq with 2 x 150 bp paired-end reads. Under the source paper's analysis protocol: Reads were demultiplexed and collapsed into UMI-guided consensus sequences with migec v1.2.7. With mixcr v2.1.11, UMI consensuses were aligned to TRA and TRB V and J templates and assembled into clonotypes. A clonotype was counted as expanded or contracted only when both edgeR and NoisET called the clonotype significant, with the noise models trained on biological replicates. For edgeR calls, the thresholds were a false discovery rate-adjusted p below 0.01 and a log2 fold-change of 1. As an exploratory analysis of dynamics, PCA with hierarchical clustering was applied to max-normalized trajectories of the 1000 most abundant clonotypes. Each responding clone was given a CD4 or CD8 phenotype based on the CD4+ and CD8+ repertoires, which had been sequenced separately. TCRdb reworked the public reads: Q25 trimming with fastp, MiXCR clone assembly, productive beta chains retained. CDR3 protein sequences are deduplicated, and each keeps its most common genes and DNA. None of the V and J calls come from the authors' own analysis; TCRdb made them. The table for this sample lists about 160,000 distinct CDR3 sequences; 31% of them were counted only once. About 12% of the sample rests with the top ten.

This sequence uses TRBV28 and TRBJ1-5; TRBD1 is a possible D gene, resting on 6 matching bases. This TCR derives from an adult woman who had mild COVID-19 (a few samples of this study predate the infection). The sample titles of this study are shuffled in the database, so cell type and time point are left out; the donor was told from shared clones. The sample consisted of PBMCs or a T cell subset sorted from them (not recorded which). The nucleotide sequence reads TGTGCCAGCAGTTTAGAGAGGGGGGCGAGCAATCAGCCCCAGCATTTT. Translation gives CASSLERGASNQPQHF.